Below are 20 T cell receptor beta chains sequenced from a single sample in a study of prognosis after radiotherapy for stage I lung cancer. With two-round multiplex PCR, TCR beta CDR3 sequences were amplified from genomic DNA. First-round PCR used primers specific to each TRBV and TRBJ gene. TCRdb recomputed calls from the multiplex PCR reads with MiXCR, one row per CDR3 protein. Among around 19,000 distinct CDR3 sequences listed, 45% to 50% were seen once. The starting material was PBMCs, obtained before or after stereotactic body radiation therapy (not recorded which). Receptors originate from a donor aged 50 or older with non-small cell lung cancer.

This clonotype rates as medium-sized (0.01 to 0.1%). The genes are TRBV12-3 or TRBV12-4 and TRBJ2-2; D perhaps matches TRBD2 (6 bases). The CDR3 has 15 residues. The ends were cut back, 1 base at V and 0 bases at J, with 6 bases in the middle. CDR3 amino acids: CASSLGRANTGELFF. The CDR3 DNA sequence: TGTGCCAGCAGTTTAGGGAGGGCGAACACCGGGGAGCTGTTTTTT.

The chain has TRBV30 and TRBJ1-6, with 7 nucleotides matching TRBD1. This CDR3 is built from 15 residues. Looked up from germline, CDR1 is GTSNPN and CDR2 is SVGIG (reference sequence). After removal of 8 bases from V and 2 bases from J, the junction contained 9 bases not matched to a gene. CDR3 coding DNA: TGTGCCCTTACCCTGGGGACAGCCTATAATTCACCCCTCCACTTT. Amino acid sequence: CALTLGTAYNSPLHF.

Comment on this clonotype: This may be a read error: a much more frequent sequence differs by one nucleotide. The rearrangement uses TRBV5-4 and TRBJ2-7; 10 bases align to TRBD1. The length of the CDR3 is 14 residues. CDR1 and CDR2 from the germline V gene are SGHNT and YYREEE (reference sequence). The CDR3 DNA is TGTGCCAGCAGTAAGACAGGGGGCACCTACGAGCATTACTTC. Encoded protein: CASSKTGGTYEHYF.

By sample fraction, this clonotype is medium-sized. J is TRBJ2-1 and V is TRBV12-3 or TRBV12-4; D is ambiguous. CDR3 size: 12 residues. The ends were cut back, 1 base at V and 12 bases at J, with 10 bases in the middle. The CDR3 nucleotides read TGTGCCAGCAGTTTAGAGACAATGGGGCAGTTCTTC. Protein sequence: CASSLETMGQFF.

The chain is built from TRBV29-1 and TRBJ2-5; D is perhaps TRBD2 (6 bases). Germline V gene sequence: CDR1 SQVTM, CDR2 ANQGSEA. V was cut by 6 bases and J by 11 bases, with 25 bases left in between. The CDR3 is made up of 14 amino acids. The chain's CDR3 is CSVPGGSGQEKQYF. DNA of the CDR3: TGCAGCGTCCCAGGAGGGAGCGGGCAAGAGAAACAGTACTTC.

As regards this clonotype: A junction end diverges from the germline sequence, so it may reflect a read error. The J gene is TRBJ2-7, the V gene TRBV28, with 9 bases lining up with TRBD1. CDR3 length: 15 amino acids. Per germline, CDR1 MDHEN and CDR2 SYDVKM. The DNA of the CDR3 is TGTGCCAGCGTACAGGGGGCAGGGGCTAAATACGAGCAGCACTTC. Amino acid sequence: CASVQGAGAKYEQHF.

This chain joins TRBV5-1 and TRBJ2-2, with D unresolved. CDR1 SGHRS and CDR2 YFSETQ come from the germline V gene. V was pared by 0 bases and J by 4 bases, with 16 bases between. This CDR3 is built from 17 residues. CDR3 region: CASSLGSPPPLTGELFF. CDR3 in DNA: TGCGCCAGCAGCTTGGGGTCCCCCCCACCGCTCACCGGGGAGCTGTTTTTT.

Comment on this clonotype: One base away lies a much larger clone, so this may be a sequencing read error. This chain links TRBV2 with TRBJ2-5, with a weak D call TRBD2 (7 bases). Germline lookup yields CDR1 SNHLY and CDR2 FYNNEI. CDR3 size: 14 residues. CDR3 DNA sequence: TGTTCCAGCAAATTAGGGGGGGGAGGAGAGACCCAGTACTTC. Translated, it gives CSSKLGGGGETQYF. Combining the CDR3 with reference TRBV2 and TRBJ2-5 gives the whole variable domain EPEVTQTPSHQVTQMGQEVILRCVPISNHLYFYWYRQILGQKVEFLVSFYNNEISEKSEIFDDQFSVERPDGSNFTLKIRSTKLEDSAMYFCSSKLGGGGETQYFGPGTRLLVL.

In its sample, this clonotype was seen many times. The junction departs from germline at one end; a sequencing error may be responsible. J is TRBJ2-7 and V is TRBV29-1, with 8 positions matching TRBD1. This CDR3 has 17 residues. Germline loops: CDR1 SQVTM, CDR2 ANQGSEA. Here the CDR3 reads CSAFKVTPAGGSHEQYF. The CDR3 nucleotides are TGCAGCGCTTTCAAGGTAACCCCGGCAGGGGGCTCCCACGAGCAGTACTTC.

This clonotype was seen repeatedly, ten times or more. This chain joins TRBV20-1 and TRBJ2-3, with D possibly matching TRBD2 (8 bases). Germline V gene lookup returns CDR1 DFQATT and CDR2 SNEGSKA (reference sequence). The V end lost 2 bases, the J end lost 6 bases, and 12 bases lay between the germline ends. CDR3 size: 13 residues. This chain's CDR3 is CSARIAGQDTQYF. CDR3 DNA: TGCAGTGCTAGAATAGCGGGACAGGATACGCAGTATTTT.

The V call is TRBV6-2 or TRBV6-3, the J call TRBJ2-3; TRBD2 agrees at 9 bases. Germline CDR1 MNHEY, CDR2 SVGEGT. CDR3 length: 15 residues. The junction had 9 bases not matched to a gene; V was cut back by 5 bases and J by 6 bases. Here the CDR3 reads CASSEGGGGGDTQYF. CDR3 DNA: TGTGCCAGCAGTGAAGGCGGGGGGGGAGGGGATACGCAGTATTTT.

This clonotype was observed a handful of times. The chain joins TRBV6-1 to TRBJ1-2; possibly TRBD1 for D (5 bases). CDR1 and CDR2 from the germline V gene are MNHNS and SASEGT. The CDR3 extends over 17 amino acids. The V end was cut by 8 bases, the J end by 1 base, with 23 bases between. DNA of the CDR3: TGTGCCAGCTCCAAAACCGGGGTGGGCGGGGGTAACTATGGCTACACCTTC. As protein: CASSKTGVGGGNYGYTF.

This clonotype was detected many times. This chain joins TRBV7-6 and TRBJ2-1; 11 bases align to TRBD1. Germline-derived CDR1 and CDR2 are SGHVS and FNYEAQ. V trimming: 1 base; J trimming: 8 bases; junction bases outside the gene matches: 4. The CDR3 extends over 15 amino acids. CDR3 in amino acids: CASSLGDRGLDEQFF. CDR3 coding DNA: TGTGCCAGCAGCTTAGGGGACAGGGGGTTGGATGAGCAGTTCTTC. Using reference TRBV7-6 and TRBJ2-1 for the parts outside the CDR3, the full variable domain is GAGVSQSPRYKVTKRGQDVALRCDPISGHVSLYWYRQALGQGPEFLTYFNYEAQQDKSGLPNDRFSAERPEGSISTLTIQRTEQRDSAMYRCASSLGDRGLDEQFFGPGTRLTVL.

This rearrangement joins TRBV11-2 to TRBJ2-2, with TRBD1 matching 8 bases. The V and J ends lost 1 base and 5 bases, in that order; junction bases with no gene match: 9. Germline V gene lookup returns CDR1 SGHAT and CDR2 FQNNGV. This CDR3 has 17 residues. The CDR3 loop reads CASSLGTGWMTTGELFF. The CDR3 DNA reads TGTGCCAGCAGCTTAGGGACAGGGTGGATGACGACCGGGGAGCTGTTTTTT. Drawing the rest from reference TRBV11-2 and TRBJ2-2, the complete variable domain is EAGVAQSPRYKIIEKRQSVAFWCNPISGHATLYWYQQILGQGPKLLIQFQNNGVVDDSQLPKDRFSAERLKGVDSTLKIQPAKLEDSAVYLCASSLGTGWMTTGELFFGEGSRLTVL.

This chain connects TRBV11-3 to TRBJ2-3, with TRBD1 matching over 9 bases. The CDR3 spans 15 residues. Germline CDR1 and CDR2: SGHNT and YENEEA. The V gene end was trimmed by 3 bases and the J gene end by 4 bases; junction bases not matched to a gene: 5. The CDR3 DNA reads TGTGCCAGCAGCTTCGGGACAGGGCTCGCAGATACGCAGTATTTT. Residues: CASSFGTGLADTQYF.

The J gene is TRBJ2-3, the V gene TRBV11-2; tentative D call: TRBD2 (5 bases). With 0 bases removed from V and 4 bases from J, the gap between germline ends came to 8 bases. In germline, CDR1 is SGHAT, CDR2 FQNNGV. The length of the CDR3 is 14 residues. CDR3 amino acids: CASSLDWGADTQYF. The CDR3 DNA reads TGTGCCAGCAGCTTAGATTGGGGAGCAGATACGCAGTATTTT.

In this sample, this clonotype turned up many times. The chain uses TRBV7-2 and TRBJ2-6; no reliable D call. Trimming removed 3 bases at V and 2 bases at J, with 5 bases between. Per germline, CDR1 SGHTA and CDR2 FQGNSA. This CDR3 has 14 residues. The CDR3 here is CASSFPTGANVLTF. Written as DNA, the CDR3 is TGTGCCAGCAGCTTCCCTACTGGGGCCAACGTCCTGACTTTC.

The chain uses TRBV20-1 and TRBJ2-3; no firm D call. Germline loops: CDR1 DFQATT, CDR2 SNEGSKA (reference sequence). Trimming stripped 7 bases from V and 2 bases from J, with 13 bases between. This CDR3 region has 13 residues. In nucleotides, the CDR3 is TGCAGTGTCAGGTTGTATCCCACAGATACGCAGTATTTT. Amino acids: CSVRLYPTDTQYF.

This clonotype appeared many times. The rearrangement joins TRBV19 to TRBJ1-5; D remains unclear. CDR3 length: 14 residues. Trimming pared 8 bases from V and 0 bases from J, leaving 11 bases between. CDR1 is LNHDA, CDR2 SQIVND, per germline (reference sequence). The CDR3 sequence is CASAEGNSNQPQHF. Here the CDR3 DNA reads TGTGCCAGTGCCGAAGGGAATAGCAATCAGCCCCAGCATTTT.

As regards this clonotype: No conserved phenylalanine or tryptophan ends this CDR3, so it is likely a read error. The gene calls are TRBV6-5 and TRBJ2-1; D not resolved. V was clipped by 4 bases and J by 7 bases, with 17 bases between them. Germline V gives CDR1 MNHEY, CDR2 SVGAGI. The CDR3 covers 15 residues. CDR3 in amino acids: CASSLTWTSQNEQFL. Written as DNA, the CDR3 is TGTGCCAGCAGTTTGACTTGGACGAGCCAAAATGAGCAGTTCTTA.